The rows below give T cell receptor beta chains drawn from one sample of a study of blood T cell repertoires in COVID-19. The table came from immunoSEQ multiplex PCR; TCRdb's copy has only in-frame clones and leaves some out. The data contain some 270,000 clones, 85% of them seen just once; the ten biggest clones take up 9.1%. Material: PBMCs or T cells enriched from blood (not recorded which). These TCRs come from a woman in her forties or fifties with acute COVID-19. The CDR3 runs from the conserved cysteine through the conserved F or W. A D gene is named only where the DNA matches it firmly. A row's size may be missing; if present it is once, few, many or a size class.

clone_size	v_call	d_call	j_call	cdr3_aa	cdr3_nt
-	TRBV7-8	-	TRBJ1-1	CASSLKSGGTEAFF	TGTGCCAGCAGCTTAAAGTCTGGGGGGACTGAAGCTTTCTTT
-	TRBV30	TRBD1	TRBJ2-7	CAWSTGTGYYEQYF	TGTGCCTGGAGTACCGGGACAGGGTATTACGAGCAGTACTTC
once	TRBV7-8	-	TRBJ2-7	CASSLARSGSYEQYF	TGTGCCAGCAGCTTAGCGAGGTCCGGATCCTACGAGCAGTACTTC
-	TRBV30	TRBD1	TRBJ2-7	CAQGVGHEQYF	TGTGCCCAGGGGGTTGGGCACGAGCAGTACTTC
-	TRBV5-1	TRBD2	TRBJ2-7	CASSLERGPSYEQYF	TGCGCCAGCAGCTTGGAGCGGGGGCCCTCCTACGAGCAGTACTTC
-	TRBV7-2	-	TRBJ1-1	CASYQGFNTEAFF	TGTGCCAGCTATCAGGGGTTTAACACTGAAGCTTTCTTT
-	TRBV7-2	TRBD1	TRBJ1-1	CASTRGLSGGRSTEAFF	TGTGCCAGCACCCGGGGGCTCTCAGGGGGAAGAAGCACTGAAGCTTTCTTT
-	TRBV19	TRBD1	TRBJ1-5	CASRDRDNQPQHF	TGTGCCAGTAGGGACAGGGACAATCAGCCCCAGCATTTT
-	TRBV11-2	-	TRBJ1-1	CASSPQTNTEAFF	TGTGCCAGCAGCCCACAGACGAACACTGAAGCTTTCTTT
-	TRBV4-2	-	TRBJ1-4	CASSRERDIPNEKLFF	TGTGCCAGCAGCCGAGAGAGGGATATTCCTAATGAAAAACTGTTTTTT
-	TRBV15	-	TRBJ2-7	CATSRPGGIYEQYF	TGTGCCACCAGCAGGCCTGGGGGGATCTACGAGCAGTACTTC
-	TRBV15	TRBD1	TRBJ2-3	CATSRGDRDPDTQYF	TGTGCCACCAGCAGAGGGGACAGGGATCCGGATACGCAGTATTTT
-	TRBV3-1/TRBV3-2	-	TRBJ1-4	CASSPGRGEKLFF	TGTGCCAGCAGCCCCGGCAGGGGTGAAAAACTGTTTTTT
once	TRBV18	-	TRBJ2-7	CASSPDTYEQYF	TGTGCCAGCTCACCAGACACCTACGAGCAGTACTTC
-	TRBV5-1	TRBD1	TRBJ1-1	CASSSTGKGVTEAFF	TGCGCCAGCAGCTCGACAGGGAAGGGGGTCACTGAAGCTTTCTTT
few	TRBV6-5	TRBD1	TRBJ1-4	CASSRDRATNEKLFF	TGTGCCAGCAGCCGGGACAGGGCAACTAATGAAAAACTGTTTTTT
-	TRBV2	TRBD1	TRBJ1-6	CASSRRTGADSPLHF	TGTGCCAGCAGCCGCAGGACAGGGGCGGATTCACCCCTCCACTTT
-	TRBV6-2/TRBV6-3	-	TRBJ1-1	CASSYLTDSGAFF	TGTGCCAGCAGTTACTTGACAGATTCGGGAGCTTTCTTT
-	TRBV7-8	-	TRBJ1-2	CASSRTETYGYTF	TGTGCCAGCAGCCGGACTGAGACTTATGGCTACACCTTC
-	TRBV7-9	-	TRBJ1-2	CASSLRDTGDYGYTF	TGTGCCAGCAGCCTCCGGGACACCGGGGACTATGGCTACACCTTC
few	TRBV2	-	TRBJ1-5	CASSEALGVQPQHF	TGTGCCAGCAGTGAAGCTTTGGGAGTCCAGCCCCAGCATTTT
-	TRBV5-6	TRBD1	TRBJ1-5	CASSYTGDQPQHF	TGTGCCAGCAGCTACACAGGGGATCAGCCCCAGCATTTT
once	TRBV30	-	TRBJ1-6	CAWSGRSLSSPLHF	TGTGCCTGGAGTGGGAGATCGCTCAGTTCACCCCTCCACTTT
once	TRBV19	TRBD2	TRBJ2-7	CASSTPGGPRSYEQYF	TGTGCCAGTAGTACACCGGGGGGACCCCGCTCCTACGAGCAGTACTTC
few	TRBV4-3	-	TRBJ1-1	CASSQDWARGGTEAFF	TGCGCCAGCAGCCAAGATTGGGCCAGGGGAGGGACTGAAGCTTTCTTT
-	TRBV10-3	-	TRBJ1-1	CAIRTEGRATEAFF	TGTGCCATCAGGACGGAGGGGCGAGCCACTGAAGCTTTCTTT
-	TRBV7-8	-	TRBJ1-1	CASTSAAGNTEAFF	TGTGCCAGCACCTCGGCGGCGGGGAACACTGAAGCTTTCTTT
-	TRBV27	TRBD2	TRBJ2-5	CASGVSSGAETQYF	TGTGCCAGCGGGGTCTCTAGCGGGGCAGAGACCCAGTACTTC
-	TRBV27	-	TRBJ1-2	CASSSRGFNYGYTF	TGTGCCAGCAGTTCTAGGGGATTTAACTATGGCTACACCTTC
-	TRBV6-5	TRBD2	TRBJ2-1	CASLAGGHNEQFF	TGTGCCAGCCTGGCGGGGGGCCACAATGAGCAGTTCTTC
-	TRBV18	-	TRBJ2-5	CASSKPENQETQYF	TGTGCCAGCTCCAAGCCGGAGAACCAAGAGACCCAGTACTTC
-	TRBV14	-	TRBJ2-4	CASSRHWSDYQYF	TGTGCCAGCAGCCGCCACTGGAGCGATTATCAGTACTTC
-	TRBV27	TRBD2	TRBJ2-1	CASKVGAGGSIYNEQFF	TGTGCCAGCAAGGTCGGAGCGGGGGGTTCTATTTACAATGAGCAGTTCTTC
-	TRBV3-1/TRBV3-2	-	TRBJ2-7	CASSQQDRYEQYF	TGTGCCAGCAGCCAACAAGACAGGTACGAGCAGTACTTC
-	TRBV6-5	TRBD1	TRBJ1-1	CASSYEGAPTEAFF	TGTGCCAGCAGTTACGAGGGGGCCCCCACTGAAGCTTTCTTT
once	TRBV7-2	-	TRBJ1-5	CASSLGGGQPQHF	TGTGCCAGCAGCTTGGGGGGAGGTCAGCCCCAGCATTTT
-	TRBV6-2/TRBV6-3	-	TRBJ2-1	CASSSLAGPSYNEQFF	TGTGCCAGCAGTTCCCTGGCGGGGCCGTCCTACAATGAGCAGTTCTTC
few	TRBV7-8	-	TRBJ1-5	CASSLSGRAGQPQHF	TGTGCCAGCAGCTTATCCGGCAGGGCGGGGCAGCCCCAGCATTTT
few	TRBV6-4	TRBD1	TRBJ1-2	CASRETGGDSLTF	TGTGCCAGCAGGGAGACAGGGGGCGATAGTCTCACCTTC
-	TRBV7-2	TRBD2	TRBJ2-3	CASSLLAGAFTDTQYF	TGTGCCAGCAGCTTACTAGCGGGGGCCTTCACAGATACGCAGTATTTT
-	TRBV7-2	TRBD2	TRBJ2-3	CASSSGTSGGFYTDTQYF	TGTGCCAGCAGCTCAGGGACTAGCGGGGGGTTTTACACAGATACGCAGTATTTT
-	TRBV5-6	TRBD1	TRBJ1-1	CASSYLDREGTEAFF	TGTGCCAGCAGCTACTTGGACAGGGAGGGAACTGAAGCTTTCTTT